The 21 T cell receptor beta chains given below trace back to one sample, sequenced in a study of cytomegalovirus exposure and HLA in healthy donors. It was with 60 Vbeta and 13 Jbeta primers that the PCR ran. Some clones are missing from TCRdb's copy, which holds only in-frame ones; the method was immunoSEQ multiplex PCR. This table has roughly 180,000 clones, around four fifths appearing once. The source material was PBMCs. Receptors originate from a boy between 2 and 10 years old in good health and CMV-seronegative.

V is TRBV2 and J is TRBJ2-3; 7 bases fit TRBD2. V shed 6 bases, J shed 3 bases, and the junction held 0 bases outside the gene matches. Germline loops: CDR1 SNHLY, CDR2 FYNNEI. The CDR3 spans 12 residues. The CDR3 here is CASRLATDTQYF. The CDR3 DNA sequence: TGTGCCAGCAGACTAGCGACAGATACGCAGTATTTT.

This rearrangement joins TRBV5-6 to TRBJ2-1; 8 bases are a match to TRBD2. V lost 4 bases and J lost 2; bases outside the gene matches: 5. Germline V gene lookup returns CDR1 SGHDT and CDR2 YYEEEE. The CDR3 is 15 amino acids. CDR3 protein: CASSPAGLAYNEQFF. Written as DNA, the CDR3 is TGTGCCAGCAGCCCGGCGGGACTAGCCTACAATGAGCAGTTCTTC.

The chain is built from TRBV27 and TRBJ2-1, with 10 bases fitting TRBD2. The CDR3 has 15 amino acids. Germline trimming cut 3 bases from V and 10 bases from J; bases unmatched to any gene: 9. In germline, CDR1 is MNHEY, CDR2 SMNVEV (reference sequence). Written as DNA, the CDR3 is TGTGCCAGCAGTTTGAGCGGGAGGGCCCCGATGGAGCAGTTCTTC. The encoded protein is CASSLSGRAPMEQFF.

This chain connects TRBV6-1 to TRBJ1-1; 9 bases fit TRBD1. Germline lookup yields CDR1 MNHNS and CDR2 SASEGT. J gave up 2 bases and V 10 bases, and 5 bases lay outside the gene matches. The CDR3 contains 13 residues. CDR3 sequence reads: CATRQGVNTEAFF. The CDR3, as DNA: TGTGCCACCAGACAGGGGGTAAACACTGAAGCTTTCTTT.

V is TRBV2 and J is TRBJ2-5; TRBD2 agrees at 10 bases. With 4 bases clipped from V and 1 base from J, the junction kept 3 bases outside the gene matches. The CDR3 has 15 amino acids. Per the germline V gene, CDR1 is SNHLY and CDR2 is FYNNEI. In DNA, the CDR3 is TGTGCCAGCAGTGCTAGCGGGAGCCGCCAAGAGACCCAGTACTTC. This gives the protein CASSASGSRQETQYF. The variable domain in full, completed from reference TRBV2 and TRBJ2-5, reads EPEVTQTPSHQVTQMGQEVILRCVPISNHLYFYWYRQILGQKVEFLVSFYNNEISEKSEIFDDQFSVERPDGSNFTLKIRSTKLEDSAMYFCASSASGSRQETQYFGPGTRLLVL.

This clone was observed once. The chain is built from TRBV5-8 and TRBJ1-4; 11 bases align to TRBD1. The length of the CDR3 is 15 residues. Losses at the gene ends were 4 bases for V and 8 bases for J; bases not matched to a gene: 7. Germline CDR1 is SGHTS and CDR2 is YDEGEE. CDR3 DNA sequence: TGTGCCAGCAGCGCAGGACAGGGGGCGAGGGAAAAACTGTTTTTT. It encodes CASSAGQGAREKLFF.

This clone was detected a few times. V is TRBV11-2 and J is TRBJ1-2, with TRBD1 matching 10 bases. Losses at the gene ends were 2 bases for V and 6 bases for J; bases not matched to a gene: 6. From germline, CDR1 is SGHAT and CDR2 FQNNGV. The CDR3 has 15 residues. CDR3 protein: CASSLSGTGAHGYTF. As DNA, the CDR3 is TGTGCCAGCAGCTTAAGTGGGACAGGGGCCCATGGCTACACCTTC.

CDR3 protein: CASSPSGRSGYTF. The CDR3 DNA reads TGTGCCAGCAGCCCATCCGGCAGGTCGGGCTACACCTTC. The chain couples TRBV6-5 to TRBJ1-2; no clear D. Germline CDR1 reads MNHEY; CDR2 reads SVGAGI. This CDR3 region has 13 residues. With 6 bases removed from V and 8 bases from J, the gap between germline ends came to 16 bases.

The chain employs TRBV19 and TRBJ1-3; 8 bases match TRBD1. This CDR3 region has 15 residues. V lost 3 bases, J lost 1 base, and 2 bases stayed unmatched. Germline V gene sequence: CDR1 LNHDA, CDR2 SQIVND (reference sequence). CDR3 region: CASSMTGDSGNTIYF. The CDR3 DNA reads TGTGCCAGTAGTATGACAGGGGATTCTGGAAACACCATATATTTT.

Concerning this clone itself: Other DNA variants within this sample encode the same CDR3. The rearrangement links TRBV29-1 to TRBJ1-1, with a tentative D call TRBD1 (6 bases). Looked up from germline, CDR1 is SQVTM and CDR2 is ANQGSEA. The CDR3 length is 12 residues. V lost 4 bases and J lost 1, with 7 bases in between. This CDR3 reads CSVVGGNTEAFF. As DNA, the CDR3 is TGCAGCGTTGTAGGGGGGAACACTGAAGCTTTCTTT. Full variable domain (missing parts from reference TRBV29-1 and TRBJ1-1): SAVISQKPSRDICQRGTSLTIQCQVDSQVTMMFWYRQQPGQSLTLIATANQGSEATYESGFVIDKFPISRPNLTFSTLTVSNMSPEDSSIYLCSVVGGNTEAFFGQGTRLTVV.

The chain has TRBV27 and TRBJ1-5, with D uncertain. The V and J ends lost 5 bases and 4 bases respectively, with 9 bases between them. Germline V lookup: CDR1 MNHEY, CDR2 SMNVEV (reference sequence). The length of the CDR3 is 13 residues. CDR3 protein: CASSRRENQPQHF. The DNA for the CDR3 is TGTGCCAGCAGTAGGAGGGAGAATCAGCCCCAGCATTTT.

This sequence joins TRBV4-3 and TRBJ1-2, with D possibly matching TRBD1 (5 bases). Per germline, CDR1 LGHNA and CDR2 YSLEER. The length of the CDR3 is 15 residues. Trimming left V 0 bases short and J 1 base short, with 9 bases between. The CDR3 DNA follows: TGCGCCAGCAGCCAAGATGACAGAATTAACTATGGCTACACCTTC. Its protein is CASSQDDRINYGYTF.

V is TRBV6-1 and J is TRBJ1-2, with D tentatively TRBD1 (5 bases). The CDR3 runs to 13 residues. Germline assignment: CDR1 MNHNS and CDR2 SASEGT. The germline V and J ends were trimmed by 3 bases and 4 bases, with 9 bases remaining between them. CDR3: CASSDTGAYGYTF. The CDR3 nucleotides read TGTGCCAGCAGTGACACAGGTGCCTATGGCTACACCTTC.

The chain employs TRBV27 and TRBJ2-1; D possibly corresponds to TRBD2 (5 bases). CDR1 is MNHEY, CDR2 SMNVEV, per germline (reference sequence). The CDR3 runs to 15 residues. The V end lost 4 bases, the J end lost 2 bases, and 12 bases lay between the germline ends. The CDR3, as DNA: TGTGCCAGCAGTTCGGACTCGACCGCCTACAATGAGCAGTTCTTC. Translated, it gives CASSSDSTAYNEQFF.

The CDR3, as DNA: TGTGCAAGTCGCCCGGGGGGAGGTGAAAAACTGTTTTTT. Protein sequence: CASRPGGGEKLFF. V gene TRBV12-2 combines with J gene TRBJ1-4. TRBV12-2 corresponds to a pseudogene. The CDR3 is made up of 13 amino acids.

A few counts support this clone. The rearrangement links TRBV20-1 to TRBJ2-1; no clear D. The germline V gene encodes CDR1 DFQATT and CDR2 SNEGSKA (reference sequence). Deletions cut 2 bases from V and 3 bases from J, with 2 bases between. CDR3 size: 11 residues. The CDR3 DNA follows: TGCAGTGCTAGACACTACAATGAGCAGTTCTTC. Translation: CSARHYNEQFF.

This sequence joins TRBV19 and TRBJ2-5; D gene ambiguous. The CDR3 is 13 residues long. Germline-derived CDR1 and CDR2 are LNHDA and SQIVND (reference sequence). The V and J ends lost 5 bases and 5 bases respectively, with 12 bases between them. This CDR3 is CASSPWSRETQYF. The DNA of the CDR3 is TGTGCCAGTAGTCCGTGGAGCCGTGAGACCCAGTACTTC.

This clone showed up just once. In DNA form, the CDR3 reads TGTGCCAGCAGCTTAGGCCTAGGGGGACCCCAGCATTTT. As protein: CASSLGLGGPQHF. The rearrangement links TRBV13 to TRBJ1-5, with a weak D call TRBD1 (6 bases). CDR3 length: 13 amino acids. Trimming cost V 0 bases and J 10 bases, with 10 bases left between them. The germline V gene encodes CDR1 PRHDT and CDR2 FYEKMQ (reference sequence).

This clone was found a few times. The V gene is TRBV5-4, the J gene TRBJ1-1; the match to TRBD1 covers 9 bases. This CDR3 spans 12 amino acids. Germline CDR1 SGHNT, CDR2 YYREEE (reference sequence). Trimming removed 6 bases from V and 6 bases from J; junction bases left unmatched: 3. CDR3 in DNA: TGTGCCAGCACCGGACAGGGGTCTGAAGCTTTCTTT. Protein: CASTGQGSEAFF.

CDR3 DNA: TGTGCCAGCAGCTCGCCCCTCCCATCCAGCTCCTACAATGAGCAGTTCTTC. Protein: CASSSPLPSSSYNEQFF. V usage is TRBV7-8 and J usage is TRBJ2-1; D remains unclear. CDR1 is SGHVS and CDR2 is FQNEAQ in the germline V gene. Trimming removed 4 bases at V and 0 bases at J, with 16 bases between. The CDR3 contains 17 residues. The entire variable domain, with the rest obtained from reference TRBV7-8 and TRBJ2-1, is as follows: GAGVSQSPRYKVAKRGQDVALRCDPISGHVSLFWYQQALGQGPEFLTYFQNEAQLDKSGLPSDRFFAERPEGSVSTLKIQRTQQEDSAVYLCASSSPLPSSSYNEQFFGPGTRLTVL.

A note on this clone: This specimen includes other DNA sequences encoding the same CDR3. The chain employs TRBV5-1 and TRBJ1-4; possible D gene TRBD1, 5 bases. V was shortened by 0 bases and J by 0 bases, with 9 bases between the two germline ends. CDR3 size: 16 residues. Germline assignment: CDR1 SGHRS and CDR2 YFSETQ. This chain's CDR3 is CASSLGTGATNEKLFF. As DNA, the CDR3 is TGCGCCAGCAGCTTGGGTACAGGAGCAACTAATGAAAAACTGTTTTTT.